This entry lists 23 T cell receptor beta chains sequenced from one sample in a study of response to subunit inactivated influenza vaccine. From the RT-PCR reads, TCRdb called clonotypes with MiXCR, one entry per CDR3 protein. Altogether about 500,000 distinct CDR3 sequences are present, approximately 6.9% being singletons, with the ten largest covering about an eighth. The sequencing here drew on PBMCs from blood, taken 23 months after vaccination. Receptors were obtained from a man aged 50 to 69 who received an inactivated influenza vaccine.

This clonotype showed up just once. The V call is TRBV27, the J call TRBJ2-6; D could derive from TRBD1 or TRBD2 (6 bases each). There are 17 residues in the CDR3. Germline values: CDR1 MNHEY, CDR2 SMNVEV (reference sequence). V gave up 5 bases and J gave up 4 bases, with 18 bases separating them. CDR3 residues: CASSRGPARRGANVLTF. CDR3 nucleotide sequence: TGTGCCAGCAGTCGGGGGCCAGCCAGGAGAGGGGCCAACGTCCTGACTTTC.

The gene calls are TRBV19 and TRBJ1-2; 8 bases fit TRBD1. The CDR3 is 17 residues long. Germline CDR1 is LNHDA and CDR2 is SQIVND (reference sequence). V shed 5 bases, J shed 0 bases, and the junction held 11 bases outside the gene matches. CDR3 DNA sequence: TGTGCCAGTAGTTCACGGACAGGGCAAAGGACTAACTATGGCTACACCTTC. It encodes CASSSRTGQRTNYGYTF.

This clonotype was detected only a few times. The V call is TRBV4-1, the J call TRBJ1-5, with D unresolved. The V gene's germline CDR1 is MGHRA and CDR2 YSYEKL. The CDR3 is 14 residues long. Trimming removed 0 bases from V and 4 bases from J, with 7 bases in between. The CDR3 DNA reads TGCGCCAGCAGCCAAGAAATCGGGAATCAGCCCCAGCATTTT. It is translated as CASSQEIGNQPQHF.

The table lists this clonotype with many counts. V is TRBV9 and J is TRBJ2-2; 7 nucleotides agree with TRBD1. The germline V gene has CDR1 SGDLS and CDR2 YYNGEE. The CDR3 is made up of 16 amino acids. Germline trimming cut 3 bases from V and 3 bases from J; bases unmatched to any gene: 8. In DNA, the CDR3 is TGTGCCAGCAGCGCCCCCGGGACAGAGTACACCGGGGAGCTGTTTTTT. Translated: CASSAPGTEYTGELFF.

This CDR3 is CASSLKFGVGNQPQHF. The DNA for the CDR3 is TGTGCCAGCAGTTTAAAGTTTGGGGTTGGCAATCAGCCCCAGCATTTT. The genes are TRBV28 and TRBJ1-5; the D is unclear. The CDR3 has 16 residues. V dropped 2 bases and J dropped 2 bases, with 13 bases sitting between them. The germline CDR1 and CDR2 sequences are MDHEN and SYDVKM.

The CDR3 bases are TGCAGTGCTCCGTCTCTAAGACTAGCGGAAGAAAAGAATTACAATGAGCAGTTCTTC. Translated: CSAPSLRLAEEKNYNEQFF. V gene TRBV20-1 combines with J gene TRBJ2-1; 9 positions match TRBD2. This CDR3 is 19 amino acids long. Losses at the gene ends were 5 bases for V and 4 bases for J; bases not matched to a gene: 21. Germline loops: CDR1 DFQATT, CDR2 SNEGSKA (reference sequence).

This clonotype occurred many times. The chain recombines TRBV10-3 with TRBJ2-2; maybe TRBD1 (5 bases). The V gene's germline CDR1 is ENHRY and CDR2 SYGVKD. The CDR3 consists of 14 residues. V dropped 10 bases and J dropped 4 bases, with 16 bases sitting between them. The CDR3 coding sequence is TGTGCCACCGGAAACCCGCAGGGCACCGGGGAGCTGTTTTTT. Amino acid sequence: CATGNPQGTGELFF.

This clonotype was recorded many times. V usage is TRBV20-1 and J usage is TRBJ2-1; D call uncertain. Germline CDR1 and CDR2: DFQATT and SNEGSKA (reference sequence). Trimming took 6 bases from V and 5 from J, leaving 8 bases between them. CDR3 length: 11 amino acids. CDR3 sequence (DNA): TGCAGTGCCACGCCGAACAATGAGCAGTTCTTC. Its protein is CSATPNNEQFF.

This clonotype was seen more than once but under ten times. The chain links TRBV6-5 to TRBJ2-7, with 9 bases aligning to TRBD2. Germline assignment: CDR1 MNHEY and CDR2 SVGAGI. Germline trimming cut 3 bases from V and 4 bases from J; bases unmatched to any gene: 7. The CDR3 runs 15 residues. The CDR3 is CASSYRASGKYEQYF. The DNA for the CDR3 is TGTGCCAGCAGTTATCGGGCTAGCGGGAAGTACGAGCAGTACTTC.

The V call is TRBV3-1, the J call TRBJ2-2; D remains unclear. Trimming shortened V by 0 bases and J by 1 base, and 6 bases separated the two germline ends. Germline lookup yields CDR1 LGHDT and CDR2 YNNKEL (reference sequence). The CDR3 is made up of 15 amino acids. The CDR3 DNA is TGTGCCAGCAGCCAAGATTGGTTGAACACCGGGGAGCTGTTTTTT. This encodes CASSQDWLNTGELFF. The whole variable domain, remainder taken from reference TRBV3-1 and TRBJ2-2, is DTAVSQTPKYLVTQMGNDKSIKCEQNLGHDTMYWYKQDSKKFLKIMFSYNNKELIINETVPNRFSPKSPDKAHLNLHINSLELGDSAVYFCASSQDWLNTGELFFGEGSRLTVL.

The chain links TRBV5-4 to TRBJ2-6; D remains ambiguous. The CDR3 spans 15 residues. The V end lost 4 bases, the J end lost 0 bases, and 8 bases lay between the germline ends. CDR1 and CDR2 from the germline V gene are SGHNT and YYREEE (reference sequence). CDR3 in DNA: TGTGCCAGCAGCGCGGATAGCTCTGGGGCCAACGTCCTGACTTTC. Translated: CASSADSSGANVLTF.

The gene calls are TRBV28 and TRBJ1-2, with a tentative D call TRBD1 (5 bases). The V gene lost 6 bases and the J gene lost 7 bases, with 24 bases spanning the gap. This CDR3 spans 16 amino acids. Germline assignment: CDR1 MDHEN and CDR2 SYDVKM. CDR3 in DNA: TGTGCCAGCAGCACACTCGGGGGGGGACCTACGGGTGGCTACACCTTC. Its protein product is CASSTLGGGPTGGYTF.

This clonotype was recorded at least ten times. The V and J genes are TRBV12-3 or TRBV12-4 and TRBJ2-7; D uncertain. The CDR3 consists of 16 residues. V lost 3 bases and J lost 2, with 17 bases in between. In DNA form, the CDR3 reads TGTGCCAGCAGTTTCCCGCCAGGTGTGACAACCTACGAGCAGTACTTC. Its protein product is CASSFPPGVTTYEQYF.

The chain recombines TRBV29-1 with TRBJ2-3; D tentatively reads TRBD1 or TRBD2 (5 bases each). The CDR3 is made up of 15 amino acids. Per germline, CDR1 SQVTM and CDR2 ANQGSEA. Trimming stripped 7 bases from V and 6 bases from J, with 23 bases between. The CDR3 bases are TGCAGCGCCACCCTCATTGGGCGGGCAGGGGATACGCAGTATTTT. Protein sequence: CSATLIGRAGDTQYF.

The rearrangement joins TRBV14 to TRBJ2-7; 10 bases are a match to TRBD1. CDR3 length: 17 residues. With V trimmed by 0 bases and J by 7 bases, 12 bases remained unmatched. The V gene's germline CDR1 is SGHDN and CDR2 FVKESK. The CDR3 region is CASSQDPVPGQGFEQYF. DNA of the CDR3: TGTGCCAGCAGCCAAGATCCCGTTCCGGGACAGGGGTTTGAGCAGTACTTC.

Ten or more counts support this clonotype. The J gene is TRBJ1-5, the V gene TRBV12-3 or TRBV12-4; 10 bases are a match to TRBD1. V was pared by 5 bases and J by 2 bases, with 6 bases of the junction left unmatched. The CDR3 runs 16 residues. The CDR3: CASSPHGTGGNQPQHF. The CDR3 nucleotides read TGTGCCAGCAGTCCACACGGGACAGGGGGCAATCAGCCCCAGCATTTT.

As DNA, the CDR3 is TGTGCCAGCAGCAGGACCGGGACTAGCGGGAAAGAGACCCAGTACTTC. As protein: CASSRTGTSGKETQYF. This sequence joins TRBV5-4 and TRBJ2-5, with 13 bases matching TRBD2. The CDR3 totals 16 residues. Germline V gene lookup returns CDR1 SGHNT and CDR2 YYREEE (reference sequence). With 4 bases clipped from V and 3 bases from J, the junction kept 6 bases outside the gene matches.

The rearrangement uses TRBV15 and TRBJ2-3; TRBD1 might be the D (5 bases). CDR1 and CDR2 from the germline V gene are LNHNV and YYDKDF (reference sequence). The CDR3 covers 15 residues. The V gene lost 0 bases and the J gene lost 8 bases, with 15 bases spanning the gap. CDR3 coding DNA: TGTGCCACCAGCAGAGATTTGGGGCTAAGGGCTACGCAGTATTTT. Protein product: CATSRDLGLRATQYF.

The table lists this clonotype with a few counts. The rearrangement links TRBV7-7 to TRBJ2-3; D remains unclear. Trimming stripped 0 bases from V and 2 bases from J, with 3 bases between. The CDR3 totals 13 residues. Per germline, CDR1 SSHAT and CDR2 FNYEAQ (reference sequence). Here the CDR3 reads CASSLAPTDTQYF. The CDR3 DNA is TGTGCCAGCAGCTTAGCTCCCACAGATACGCAGTATTTT. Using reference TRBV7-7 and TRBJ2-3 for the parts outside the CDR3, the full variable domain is GAGVSQSPRYKVTKRGQDVTLRCDPISSHATLYWYQQALGQGPEFLTYFNYEAQPDKSGLPSDRFSAERPEGSISTLTIQRTEQRDSAMYRCASSLAPTDTQYFGPGTRLTVL.

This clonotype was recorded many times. CDR3 sequence (DNA): TGTGCCAGCAGCGTAGTGGGGGTTCGGGGAGATGAGCAGTTCTTC. Its translation: CASSVVGVRGDEQFF. This chain links TRBV9 with TRBJ2-1; D assignment may be TRBD1 or TRBD2 (5 bases each). Trimming removed 0 bases from V and 8 bases from J, with 15 bases in between. CDR3 length: 15 residues. The germline V gene has CDR1 SGDLS and CDR2 YYNGEE.

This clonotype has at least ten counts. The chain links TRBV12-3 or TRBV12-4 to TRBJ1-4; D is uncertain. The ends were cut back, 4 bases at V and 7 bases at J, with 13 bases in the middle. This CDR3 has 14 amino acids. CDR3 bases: TGTGCCAGCAGTTACCGCCCATCGATTGAAAAACTGTTTTTT. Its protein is CASSYRPSIEKLFF.

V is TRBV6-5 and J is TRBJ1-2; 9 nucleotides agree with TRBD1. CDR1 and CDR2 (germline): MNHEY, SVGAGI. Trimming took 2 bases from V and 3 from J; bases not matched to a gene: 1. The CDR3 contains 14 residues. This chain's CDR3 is CASSYGDRDYGYTF. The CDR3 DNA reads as TGTGCCAGCAGTTACGGGGACAGGGACTATGGCTACACCTTC.

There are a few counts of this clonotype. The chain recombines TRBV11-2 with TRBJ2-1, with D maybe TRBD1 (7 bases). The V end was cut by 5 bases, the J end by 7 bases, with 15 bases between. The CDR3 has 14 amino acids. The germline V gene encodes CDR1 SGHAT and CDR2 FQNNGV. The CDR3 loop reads CASSPQGGLNEQFF. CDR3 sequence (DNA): TGTGCCAGCAGCCCCCAGGGGGGCCTGAATGAGCAGTTCTTC.